The following is a TCR beta chain sequence with its context. The record originates from a study of T cells in Graves' hyperthyroidism and ophthalmopathy. TCR beta CDR3 region amplification was performed from RNA transcripts. TCR CDR3 underwent first-round RT-PCR with the HTBI primer set. Each CDR3 protein gets one entry after TCRdb re-called the multiplex PCR reads with MiXCR. The sample yields hundreds of thousands of distinct CDR3 sequences, 20% to 25% seen once. The specimen was blood. This receptor was obtained from a man aged 45-65 years with Graves' hyperthyroidism.

The CDR3 bases are TGTGCCATCAGCCGAGGACATCACGGGGAGCTGTTTTTT. Protein product: CAISRGHHGELFF. This chain links TRBV10-3 with TRBJ2-2, with D tentatively TRBD1 (5 bases). The CDR3 totals 13 residues. V lost 6 bases to trimming and J lost 7 bases, with 12 bases between them. Germline loops: CDR1 ENHRY, CDR2 SYGVKD.